Listed below are T cell receptor beta chains from one sample, sequenced in a study of PD-L1 blockade in urothelial cancer. This table comes from immunoSEQ multiplex PCR, and its TCRdb copy is limited to in-frame clones, with some not included. The table lists 85,000 to 130,000 clones, approximately 90% of them singletons. Sample: PBMCs, taken around atezolizumab (anti-PD-L1) treatment. Source of these receptors: a woman aged 80 or over with urothelial cancer. Both conserved end residues are part of each CDR3. Fields, in order: J gene, V gene, clone size, D gene, CDR3 protein. A D gene is named only where the DNA matches it firmly. Size is stated for part of the rows, as once, few or many counts, or as a class when the clone is expanded.

J: TRBJ2-1; V: TRBV5-1; size: NA; D: TRBD2; CDR3: CASTLLADSYNEQFF
J: TRBJ1-2; V: TRBV18; size: NA; D: TRBD1; CDR3: CASSPEGASYGYTF
J: TRBJ1-1; V: TRBV2; size: NA; D: TRBD1; CDR3: CASMGDSLVNTEAFF
J: TRBJ1-3; V: TRBV4-2; size: NA; D: NA; CDR3: CASSQPLGPETGSYSGNTIYF
J: TRBJ2-3; V: TRBV6-5; size: NA; D: TRBD2; CDR3: CASSYPIAGNTDTQYF
J: TRBJ2-7; V: TRBV11-2; size: NA; D: NA; CDR3: CASSLRDEQYF
J: TRBJ2-3; V: TRBV6-5; size: few; D: NA; CDR3: CASSYTKGADTQYF
J: TRBJ1-1; V: TRBV9; size: NA; D: NA; CDR3: CASSVQGRDTEAFF
J: TRBJ2-6; V: TRBV27; size: NA; D: NA; CDR3: CASRSIRLGGANVLTF
J: TRBJ2-7; V: TRBV5-6; size: NA; D: NA; CDR3: CASSLNSYEQYF
J: TRBJ2-1; V: TRBV29-1; size: NA; D: TRBD2; CDR3: CSVSTSGSSTEQFF
J: TRBJ2-6; V: TRBV27; size: NA; D: TRBD1; CDR3: CASSRPGQVSSGANVLTF
J: TRBJ2-1; V: TRBV2; size: NA; D: NA; CDR3: CASSPLNEQFF
J: TRBJ1-5; V: TRBV16; size: NA; D: TRBD1; CDR3: CASRTTGQHNQPQHF
J: TRBJ2-1; V: TRBV7-6; size: NA; D: TRBD2; CDR3: CASSSRTSGRSNEQFF
J: TRBJ2-3; V: TRBV4-2; size: NA; D: NA; CDR3: CASSQLPGGRTDTQYF
J: TRBJ2-7; V: TRBV5-5; size: NA; D: TRBD1; CDR3: CASSLAGTGPYEQYF
J: TRBJ1-1; V: TRBV7-8; size: few; D: NA; CDR3: CASSLAGRGTEAFF
J: TRBJ2-1; V: TRBV27; size: NA; D: TRBD2; CDR3: CASSFERGGPHEQFF
J: TRBJ1-1; V: TRBV6-6; size: NA; D: TRBD1; CDR3: CASSRGQGTNTEAFF
J: TRBJ1-5; V: TRBV6-1; size: NA; D: NA; CDR3: CASIRDSRNQPQHF
J: TRBJ2-5; V: TRBV6-5; size: NA; D: NA; CDR3: CAASSGSETQYF
J: TRBJ2-3; V: TRBV12-5; size: NA; D: NA; CDR3: CASGRDTDTQYF
J: TRBJ2-1; V: TRBV7-7; size: NA; D: NA; CDR3: CASSLRSRDEQFF
J: TRBJ2-5; V: TRBV9; size: few; D: TRBD2; CDR3: CASSVGLAEQTQYF
J: TRBJ1-1; V: TRBV27; size: NA; D: TRBD1; CDR3: CASKRTGWNTEAFF
J: TRBJ2-7; V: TRBV2; size: NA; D: NA; CDR3: CASSDLTATYEQYF
J: TRBJ1-1; V: TRBV28; size: NA; D: NA; CDR3: CASRATFLIGGGTEAFF
J: TRBJ2-1; V: TRBV25-1; size: NA; D: TRBD2; CDR3: CASSESPPSGRASEQFF
J: TRBJ2-5; V: TRBV5-5; size: once; D: NA; CDR3: CASSPEGQETQYF